This note documents a single T cell receptor beta chain sequence. It has no known antigen specificity. The input lacks base qualities; no much larger clone sits a single base away. The sample originates from a study of cytomegalovirus exposure and HLA in healthy donors (dated by TCRdb to 2016 to 2017). For the study in its entirety: An earlier analysis of about 560 of the donors reported over 250 Gb of sequence data and 95 million to 130 million unique TCR beta sequences obtained from about 200 million T cells. An early release covering roughly 640 HLA-typed donors comprised about 300 gigabases of sequencing data and around 85 million unique TCR sequences. Among the roughly 400 genotyped donors, around 81% belonged to the genetic ancestry cluster associated with self-reported Caucasian donors. The study was designed to test whether signatures of past pathogen exposure could be identified by cataloging public T cell receptors. The study used immunosequencing to profile the T cell repertoires of 670 or so subjects and linked those repertoires to cytomegalovirus serostatus. In addition to the first cohort of 666 subjects, a separate validation cohort of approximately 120 different subjects was used. The study combined high-throughput TCR immunosequencing, statistical association of individual TCRs with disease status, and machine learning to predict cytomegalovirus infection status. In a later analysis, previously published TCR beta repertoires from more than 500 donors were re-analyzed and high-resolution HLA genotyping was added so that TCR occurrence patterns could be studied. The later analysis used no new phenotypic data to find candidate immune exposures, relying instead on TCR beta sequences and their occurrence across donors. An earlier analysis of 587 of the donors used high-throughput TCR beta sequencing to judge whether each TCR beta V gene segment behaved as functional or pseudogenic. Donor age, sex, ethnicity and CMV serostatus were collected together with the repertoire data. In a later genetic analysis, genome-wide SNP genotypes for about three fifths of the 666 donors were used, and that subset was treated as a discovery cohort. All discovery cohort repertoires had been generated on a single sequencing platform. Both class I and class II loci were covered by HLA typing, at four-digit resolution. The number of typed donors differed by locus: about 620-630 for A, B, C, DRB1 and DQB1; some 500 for DQA1; approximately 600 for DPA1; and 400 to 480 for DPB1. About 5 DR-DQ haplotypes were handled as single units for association and clustering, since linkage in the cohort was strong. Among some 400 genotyped donors of the cohort, an average of roughly 230,000 unique TCR beta nucleotide sequences was sequenced per donor, of which approximately 19% were non-productive.

Broad study findings and their caveats: According to a later analysis, parvovirus B19, influenza, CMV and Epstein-Barr virus appeared linked to several top co-occurrence clusters. While some public TCRs were present in many individuals, most TCR sequences turned up only very rarely across donors. Because some donors lacked HLA typing at each locus, the association tests relied only on the typed subset. Immune exposure information for the cohort was limited to CMV serostatus. A few of the identified cytomegalovirus-associated TCR beta chains were confirmed in vitro to be specific for cytomegalovirus antigens. Some IMGT-functional V segments, including TRBV6-2 and TRBV6-3, could not be distinguished by the 87-base-pair reads and were therefore excluded. Correlated functional status among segregating V segments might be attributable to linkage disequilibrium, but an unknown experimental factor could not be ruled out. The authors suggested that the approach could potentially be generalized to other disease states and immunological phenotypes. A further reported finding was that TCR beta sequences accurately predicted the HLA-A and HLA-B alleles for most subjects in the first cohort. Because counts were too low, fewer than 20 rarely observed V segments, including chromosome 9 orphons, were excluded from the earlier analysis of under 650 of the donors. In a later genetic analysis, a missense DCLRE1C variant was associated with V-gene and J-gene trimming of TCR beta chains, and the association was replicated in an independent cohort. In a later analysis, TCR association rates were found to vary across HLA loci, with the most associated TCRs seen for DRB1 alleles and the fewest for HLA-C alleles. In a later analysis, HLA-associated TCR beta chains showed more clonal expansion and lower generation probabilities than non-associated chains that were equally common. According to a later genetic analysis, donors in an Asian-associated ancestry cluster had fewer N-insertions in productive TCRs than the roughly 660-donor mean. The classifier was reported to diagnose cytomegalovirus status with high specificity and sensitivity in both the original and validation cohorts. The sequencing pipeline was judged likely to have produced a cluster of highly shared sequence variants as a technical artifact. Strong co-occurrence of HLA alleles, especially DR and DQ, made assigning TCR associations to individual alleles difficult. Broadly in line with IMGT annotations, most TCR beta V segments showed up in productive rearrangements about 87% or about 30% of the time in an earlier analysis of several hundred of the donors. A later analysis associated about 17,000 TCR beta sequences with specific HLA alleles at a false discovery rate of 0.05. Most CMV-associated TCR beta chains appeared to be HLA-restricted in a later analysis, and the HLA associations seemed to be driven largely by CMV exposure. The study gave a list of 150 to 200 TCR beta chains associated with cytomegalovirus. Roughly uniform sequencing depth across donors was assumed in presence/absence analyses, although this assumption may not hold. The cohort was sequenced for TCR beta chains only, and without alpha or paired-chain data the features that could be detected were limited.

Libraries were built with the immunoSEQ multiplex PCR assay. For the multiplex PCR, a mixture combining 60 forward primers for TCR Vbeta segments and 13 reverse primers for TCR Jbeta segments was used. A multiplex PCR assay on genomic DNA amplified the CDR3 region of rearranged TCR beta genes. The amplified TCR beta libraries were sequenced on the Illumina HiSeq System as 87-base-pair reads. As for the authors' bioinformatics: Across the roughly 600 repertoires, a later analysis counted 75 million to 90 million unique TCR beta chains, roughly 11 million of which were shared by at least two donors. To remove PCR and sequencing errors, raw reads were error-corrected and collapsed into unique sequences using a nearest-neighbor algorithm that merged closely related sequences. V, D and J gene segments were assigned by aligning CDR3 sequences to IMGT reference sequences. For a sequence to be retained, a match of at least six nucleotides to both a V gene segment and a J gene segment was required. Rearrangements were called productive when the CDR3 lacked stop codons and stayed in frame with V and J; all others were non-productive. Following IMGT convention, CDR3 was defined as the stretch from the second conserved V-encoded cysteine up to the conserved J-encoded phenylalanine. Sequences without an unambiguous match to a single V gene segment were excluded from the earlier analysis of about 600 of the donors. An earlier analysis of 500 to 600 of the donors classified V segments as functional when productive rearrangements were above 56.7% and as segregating when the standard deviation between donors was above 5%. A statistical classification framework was developed to diagnose cytomegalovirus status using the catalog of TCR beta chain sequences. In a later analysis, V and J genes were assigned by comparing TCR nucleotide sequences against IMGT/GENE-DB human TR gene sequences. The TCRdist pipeline was used in a later analysis to assign CDR3 sequences and most-parsimonious VDJ recombination scenarios. In a later analysis, each TCR beta chain was defined by its CDR3 amino acid sequence together with its V-gene family, and reads lacking a unique V-gene family were excluded. To address suspected cross-contamination and a sequencing artifact, a later analysis removed a few hundred highly shared, low-generation-probability nucleotide sequences. For each public chain, a later analysis derived a clonal expansion index from normalized ranks of inferred template counts within each repertoire. In a later analysis, generation probabilities were computed using a VDJ recombination model fitted to out-of-frame rearrangements, and the results were checked against IGoR. A later analysis scored TCR-TCR, TCR-HLA and TCR-CMV co-occurrence with hypergeometric tests, applying a repertoire-size bias correction to TCR pairs. In a later analysis, false discovery rates were estimated by permuting HLA or CMV assignments 20 times. In a later analysis, co-occurring TCRs were grouped with DBSCAN, and TCRdist sequence similarity was added when clustering was performed within HLA-allele-positive subsets. Repertoires with fewer than 30,000 or more than 120,000 public chains were left out of co-occurrence clustering, as were a handful of repertoires with anomalous nucleotide sharing. This immuneACCESS table, as held by TCRdb, lists in-frame sequences with V and J called but not all clones. Of the missing ones, under half trace to an unresolved V gene in checked studies; the others have no known cause. The V and J calls and clone size are taken from that table; D and trimming were inferred from the DNA. The sample includes tens of thousands of clones, with less than 80% observed a single time. Clones ranked in the top ten supply 20% to 25% of the sample.

The cohort was made up of around 720 healthy bone marrow donors. All cohort members were sampled while nominally healthy, although unrecorded immune exposures were likely present. The donor was CMV seropositive and was included in the group of around 300 seropositive cohort members. Each donor provided a peripheral blood sample, and peripheral blood mononuclear cells were used for TCR beta sequencing. Genomic DNA was extracted from the blood cell samples with the Qiagen DNeasy Blood Extraction Kit. In the germline V gene, CDR1 corresponds to SGHTA and CDR2 to FQGTGA. The germline V and J ends show losses of 5 bases and 6 bases respectively, and no gene match explains 14 bases of the junction. The cysteine opens and the phenylalanine closes a CDR3 of 17 amino acids. CDR3 DNA only is kept here, 51 bases in frame from base 1.

This TCR was recovered from a woman between 45 and 60 years old in good health and CMV-seropositive. The sequencing input was PBMCs. The chain is made from TRBV7-3 and TRBJ2-2, and 8 junctional nucleotides match TRBD2. The nucleotide sequence is given as TGTGCCAGCAGCCCCGCCCCCGGGACTAGAGGGGCCGGGGAGCTGTTTTTT. Translated, this is CASSPAPGTRGAGELFF.